The 30 T cell receptor beta chains in this list originate from one sample, sequenced in a study of cytomegalovirus exposure and HLA in healthy donors. The table came from immunoSEQ multiplex PCR; TCRdb's copy has only in-frame clones and leaves some out. The table has 200,000 or so clones, approximately 82% seen once. Sample: PBMCs. These receptors were obtained from a woman aged 25 to 39 in good health and CMV-seropositive.

The V gene is TRBV6-5, the J gene TRBJ1-3; unclear D gene. The germline gives CDR1 MNHEY, CDR2 SVGAGI. The CDR3 length is 14 residues. The ends were cut back, 5 bases at V and 0 bases at J, with 8 bases in the middle. CDR3 region: CASSLQSSGNTIYF. CDR3 nucleotides: TGTGCCAGCAGTCTACAGAGCTCTGGAAACACCATATATTTT.

The chain recombines TRBV7-9 with TRBJ2-7, with D hard to call. The V end lost 5 bases, the J end lost 6 bases, and 11 bases lay between the germline ends. Germline V lookup: CDR1 SEHNR, CDR2 FQNEAQ (reference sequence). CDR3 length: 12 amino acids. CDR3: CASSRFEREQYF. The CDR3 DNA sequence: TGTGCCAGCAGCCGCTTTGAGCGCGAGCAGTACTTC. The variable domain in full, completed from reference TRBV7-9 and TRBJ2-7, reads DTGVSQNPRHKITKRGQNVTFRCDPISEHNRLYWYRQTLGQGPEFLTYFQNEAQLEKSRLLSDRFSAERPKGSFSTLEIQRTEQGDSAMYLCASSRFEREQYFGPGTRLTVT.

This chain joins TRBV7-6 and TRBJ1-1; TRBD1 matches at 10 bases. Germline CDR1 reads SGHVS; CDR2 reads FNYEAQ. The CDR3 has 17 residues. Unmatched junction bases numbered 10, after V lost 5 bases and J lost 1 base. CDR3 residues: CASSPNSGTGANTEAFF. The CDR3 DNA reads TGTGCCAGCAGCCCTAATTCCGGGACAGGGGCGAACACTGAAGCTTTCTTT.

The chain has TRBV12-5 and TRBJ2-2; weak D call: TRBD2 (5 bases). Trimming took off 5 bases at V and 5 bases at J, with 9 bases between the two ends. The length of the CDR3 is 13 residues. The germline CDR1 and CDR2 sequences are LGHNT and FRNRAP. CDR3 DNA sequence: TGTGCTAGTGGTCCCCGGGAAACCGGGGAGCTGTTTTTT. Amino acids: CASGPRETGELFF.

The gene calls are TRBV5-6 and TRBJ2-1; 12 nucleotides align to TRBD2. Germline values: CDR1 SGHDT, CDR2 YYEEEE. The CDR3 spans 12 residues. The ends lost 4 bases at V and 13 bases at J; junction bases unmatched: 3. CDR3 nucleotides: TGTGCCAGCAGCAGACTAGCGGGGGAACAGTTCTTC. Translated: CASSRLAGEQFF.

This sequence joins TRBV6-1 and TRBJ2-7; 10 positions match TRBD2. The CDR3 sequence is 14 residues long. The germline CDR1 and CDR2 sequences are MNHNS and SASEGT. The trim removed 3 bases at V and 4 bases at J, leaving 3 bases unmatched. The CDR3 region is CASSEGTSDYEQYF. DNA of the CDR3: TGTGCCAGCAGTGAGGGGACTAGCGATTACGAGCAGTACTTC.

The chain joins TRBV19 to TRBJ1-5; D perhaps matches TRBD1 (5 bases). Germline V lookup: CDR1 LNHDA, CDR2 SQIVND (reference sequence). This CDR3 comprises 15 residues. V was shortened by 5 bases and J by 1 base, with 12 bases between the two germline ends. The CDR3 DNA sequence: TGTGCCAGTAGTCCGGGGGAAGCCAGCAATCAGCCCCAGCATTTT. Its protein product is CASSPGEASNQPQHF.

The J gene is TRBJ2-2, the V gene TRBV5-1; TRBD1 matches at 10 bases. The CDR3 contains 16 residues. Germline assignment: CDR1 SGHRS and CDR2 YFSETQ. V lost 7 bases, J lost 5 bases, and 11 bases stayed unmatched. CDR3 in DNA: TGCGCCAGCCGTCAGACAGGGGGCGATCGGACCGGGGAGCTGTTTTTT. As protein: CASRQTGGDRTGELFF. Filled out from reference TRBV5-1 and TRBJ2-2, the complete variable domain reads KAGVTQTPRYLIKTRGQQVTLSCSPISGHRSVSWYQQTPGQGLQFLFEYFSETQRNKGNFPGRFSGRQFSNSRSEMNVSTLELGDSALYLCASRQTGGDRTGELFFGEGSRLTVL.

This chain connects TRBV7-9 to TRBJ1-2, with D unclear. V was trimmed by 5 bases and J by 6 bases, leaving 19 bases between them. The CDR3 contains 15 residues. Germline-derived CDR1 and CDR2 are SEHNR and FQNEAQ (reference sequence). CDR3 region: CASSPAVGPEDGYTF. The CDR3 region has the DNA TGTGCCAGCAGCCCTGCCGTAGGTCCGGAGGATGGCTACACCTTC.

The table lists this clone with a count of one. The V gene is TRBV19, the J gene TRBJ2-1; 8 bases fit TRBD2. Unmatched junction bases numbered 5, after V lost 3 bases and J lost 4 bases. The CDR3 extends over 15 amino acids. CDR1 and CDR2 from the germline V gene are LNHDA and SQIVND (reference sequence). The CDR3: CASSMGLAGYNEQFF. As DNA, the CDR3 is TGTGCCAGTAGTATGGGGCTAGCGGGTTACAATGAGCAGTTCTTC. The full variable domain, rest sourced from reference TRBV19 and TRBJ2-1, is DGGITQSPKYLFRKEGQNVTLSCEQNLNHDAMYWYRQDPGQGLRLIYYSQIVNDFQKGDIAEGYSVSREKKESFPLTVTSAQKNPTAFYLCASSMGLAGYNEQFFGPGTRLTVL.

This chain connects TRBV5-1 to TRBJ1-2; 9 nucleotides line up with TRBD1. With 4 bases clipped from V and 3 bases from J, the junction kept 7 bases outside the gene matches. The CDR3 runs 15 residues. The V gene's germline CDR1 is SGHRS and CDR2 YFSETQ. The CDR3 protein is CASSRNRGHDYGYTF. The CDR3 region has the DNA TGCGCCAGCAGCCGCAACAGGGGGCACGACTATGGCTACACCTTC.

The rearrangement links TRBV19 to TRBJ2-1; D is perhaps TRBD2 (6 bases). V lost 7 bases to trimming and J lost 5 bases, with 18 bases between them. The CDR3 length is 15 residues. CDR1 LNHDA and CDR2 SQIVND come from the germline V gene (reference sequence). The CDR3 nucleotides read TGTGCCAGTACCCGGGTGGGGGGTGGCCACAATGAGCAGTTCTTC. Protein sequence: CASTRVGGGHNEQFF.

The CDR3 coding sequence is TGTGCCAGCAGTTTATTCGGGGGCACAGATACGCAGTATTTT. Translating it yields CASSLFGGTDTQYF. The V call is TRBV27, the J call TRBJ2-3; possible D gene TRBD2, 5 bases. V dropped 1 base and J dropped 1 base, with 6 bases sitting between them. CDR3 length: 14 amino acids. Germline V gene data show CDR1 as MNHEY and CDR2 as SMNVEV (reference sequence).

This clone appeared a single time. This chain uses TRBV6-1 with TRBJ2-1; D may be TRBD2 (5 bases). CDR3 length: 14 amino acids. CDR1 is MNHNS, CDR2 SASEGT, per germline. The V gene lost 4 bases and the J gene lost 0 bases, with 7 bases spanning the gap. In DNA, the CDR3 is TGTGCCAGCAGTGTGACTATCTCCTACAATGAGCAGTTCTTC. Its translation: CASSVTISYNEQFF.

The CDR3 reads CSVEGSGTSSSYEQYF. CDR3 bases: TGCAGCGTTGAGGGATCCGGGACATCAAGCTCCTACGAGCAGTACTTC. The chain is built from TRBV29-1 and TRBJ2-7, with a tentative D call TRBD1 (6 bases). Looked up from germline, CDR1 is SQVTM and CDR2 is ANQGSEA. The CDR3 is 16 residues long. The V and J ends lost 3 bases and 0 bases respectively, with 18 bases between them.

The CDR3 sequence: CASSLAVSGRAEAYEQYF. CDR3 nucleotide sequence: TGCGCCAGCAGCTTGGCCGTTAGCGGGAGGGCCGAAGCCTACGAGCAGTACTTC. The chain recombines TRBV5-1 with TRBJ2-7, with TRBD2 matching over 11 bases. This CDR3 contains 18 residues. V shed 0 bases, J shed 2 bases, and the junction held 10 bases outside the gene matches. Germline assignment: CDR1 SGHRS and CDR2 YFSETQ.

The chain carries TRBV15 and TRBJ2-7; D is uncertain. The CDR3 length is 15 residues. V was clipped by 1 base and J by 1 base, with 11 bases between them. The germline gives CDR1 LNHNV, CDR2 YYDKDF (reference sequence). CDR3 DNA: TGTGCCACCAGCAGAGGTCAGGCGCCTTCCTACGAGCAGTACTTC. Its translation is CATSRGQAPSYEQYF.

The chain uses TRBV20-1 and TRBJ1-4, with a weak D call TRBD1 (6 bases). There are 11 residues in the CDR3. Germline V gene lookup returns CDR1 DFQATT and CDR2 SNEGSKA (reference sequence). Trimming shortened V by 6 bases and J by 8 bases, and 10 bases separated the two germline ends. Here the CDR3 DNA reads TGCAGTGCGAAGGGGGTCGAAAAACTGTTTTTT. Its protein is CSAKGVEKLFF.

The CDR3 sequence is CASSSLENEQFF. CDR3 sequence (DNA): TGTGCCAGCAGCTCCCTAGAAAATGAGCAGTTCTTC. J is TRBJ2-1 and V is TRBV7-3; D unclear. Germline CDR1 SGHTA, CDR2 FQGTGA. The CDR3 totals 12 residues. Trimming stripped 4 bases from V and 7 bases from J, with 8 bases between.

The chain joins TRBV5-6 to TRBJ1-1; a possible D gene is TRBD1 (5 bases). The CDR3 contains 14 residues. V lost 0 bases, J lost 4 bases, and 10 bases lay in between. Germline CDR1 and CDR2: SGHDT and YYEEEE. The CDR3 sequence: CASSLVGEGTEAFF. Written as DNA, the CDR3 is TGTGCCAGCAGCTTGGTGGGGGAGGGCACTGAAGCTTTCTTT.

The chain has TRBV9 and TRBJ2-7, with D hard to call. The V gene's germline CDR1 is SGDLS and CDR2 YYNGEE. Trimming pared 4 bases from V and 0 bases from J, leaving 14 bases between. CDR3 length: 15 amino acids. CDR3 bases: TGTGCCAGCAGCCCACAAGACACAAACTCCTACGAGCAGTACTTC. It specifies CASSPQDTNSYEQYF. The full variable domain, with the rest looked up from reference TRBV9 and TRBJ2-7, is DSGVTQTPKHLITATGQRVTLRCSPRSGDLSVYWYQQSLDQGLQFLIQYYNGEERAKGNILERFSAQQFPDLHSELNLSSLELGDSALYFCASSPQDTNSYEQYFGPGTRLTVT.

The chain uses TRBV7-6 and TRBJ2-1; 11 bases are a match to TRBD2. The CDR3 is 16 residues long. The V and J ends lost 0 bases and 8 bases, in that order; junction bases with no gene match: 6. Germline lookup yields CDR1 SGHVS and CDR2 FNYEAQ. The CDR3 DNA reads TGTGCCAGCAGCTTAGCCACTAGCGGGAGCTTCCATGAGCAGTTCTTC. Residues: CASSLATSGSFHEQFF.

The chain is built from TRBV7-9 and TRBJ2-7; a possible D gene is TRBD1 (7 bases). The V gene's germline CDR1 is SEHNR and CDR2 FQNEAQ (reference sequence). CDR3 length equals 11 residues. Trimming removed 9 bases at V and 5 bases at J, with 11 bases between. CDR3 amino acids: CASLRGDEQYF. The CDR3 DNA follows: TGTGCCAGTCTCAGGGGGGACGAGCAGTACTTC.

The gene calls are TRBV18 and TRBJ2-2, with D perhaps TRBD1 (5 bases). The V and J ends lost 6 bases and 1 base respectively, with 9 bases between them. There are 14 residues in the CDR3. The germline gives CDR1 KGHSH, CDR2 LQKENI. The CDR3 reads CASSSTGNTGELFF. The CDR3, as DNA: TGTGCCAGCTCGTCCACAGGGAACACCGGGGAGCTGTTTTTT.

The chain employs TRBV6-5 and TRBJ2-1; TRBD1 might be the D (6 bases). Germline V CDR1 and CDR2: MNHEY, SVGAGI. This CDR3 has 16 residues. Deletions cut 0 bases from V and 1 base from J, with 10 bases between. CDR3 protein: CASSYSTGWSYNEQFF. The CDR3 region has the DNA TGTGCCAGCAGTTACTCGACAGGATGGTCCTACAATGAGCAGTTCTTC.

This clone was counted once. The rearrangement links TRBV6-5 to TRBJ1-5; D is uncertain. Germline V lookup: CDR1 MNHEY, CDR2 SVGAGI. V lost 5 bases to trimming and J lost 1 base, with 12 bases between them. The CDR3 is made up of 15 amino acids. CDR3 DNA sequence: TGTGCCAGCAGTCCGGACCCGGGAAGCAATCAGCCCCAGCATTTT. It specifies CASSPDPGSNQPQHF.

The V gene is TRBV27, the J gene TRBJ2-1; perhaps TRBD2 as D (6 bases). The V end was cut by 6 bases, the J end by 4 bases, with 10 bases between. This CDR3 spans 13 amino acids. Germline-derived CDR1 and CDR2 are MNHEY and SMNVEV (reference sequence). The CDR3 coding sequence is TGTGCCAGCAGGGAGGGGCGATACAATGAGCAGTTCTTC. It specifies CASREGRYNEQFF.

The J gene is TRBJ2-3, the V gene TRBV29-1; D is unclear. The germline gives CDR1 SQVTM, CDR2 ANQGSEA. Trimming stripped 6 bases from V and 8 bases from J, with 9 bases between. There are 10 residues in the CDR3. CDR3 sequence (DNA): TGCAGCGTCTTAGCTAGTACGCAGTATTTT. Its translation: CSVLASTQYF.

This rearrangement joins TRBV2 to TRBJ2-7, with a tentative D call TRBD2 (5 bases). The germline gives CDR1 SNHLY, CDR2 FYNNEI. The CDR3 consists of 15 residues. The V and J ends lost 3 bases and 1 base respectively, with 13 bases between them. The CDR3 bases are TGTGCCAGCAGTGAGCAAATCGGGGTTTCCTACGAGCAGTACTTC. Translation gives CASSEQIGVSYEQYF.

The chain is built from TRBV9 and TRBJ2-1; TRBD2 aligns across 9 bases. Germline loops: CDR1 SGDLS, CDR2 YYNGEE. The junction had 6 bases not matched to a gene; V was cut back by 3 bases and J by 2 bases. This CDR3 spans 16 amino acids. The CDR3 DNA sequence: TGTGCCAGCAGCGATATAGCGGGAGCCCCCTACAATGAGCAGTTCTTC. Amino acid sequence: CASSDIAGAPYNEQFF.